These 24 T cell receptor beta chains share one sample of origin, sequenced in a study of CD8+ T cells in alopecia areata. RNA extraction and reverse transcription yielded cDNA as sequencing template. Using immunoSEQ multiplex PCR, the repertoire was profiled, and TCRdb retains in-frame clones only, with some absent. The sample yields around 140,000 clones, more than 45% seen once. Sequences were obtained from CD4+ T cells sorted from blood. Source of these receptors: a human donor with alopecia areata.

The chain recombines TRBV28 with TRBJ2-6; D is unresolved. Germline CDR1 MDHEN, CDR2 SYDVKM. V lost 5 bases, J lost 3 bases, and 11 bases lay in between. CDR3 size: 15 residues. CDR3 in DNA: TGTGCCAGCAGTCCCTTTAGTGGTGGGGCCAACGTCCTGACTTTC. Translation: CASSPFSGGANVLTF. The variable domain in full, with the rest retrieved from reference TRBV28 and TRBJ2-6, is DVKVTQSSRYLVKRTGEKVFLECVQDMDHENMFWYRQDPGLGLRLIYFSYDVKMKEKGDIPEGYSVSREKKERFSLILESASTNQTSMYLCASSPFSGGANVLTFGAGSRLTVL.

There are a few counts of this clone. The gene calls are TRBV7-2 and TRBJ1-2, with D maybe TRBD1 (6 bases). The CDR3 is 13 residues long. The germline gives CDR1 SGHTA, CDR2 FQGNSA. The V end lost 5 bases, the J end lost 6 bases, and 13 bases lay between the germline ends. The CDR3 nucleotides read TGTGCCAGCAGCCTAGGGGGATGGGATGGCTACACCTTC. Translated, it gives CASSLGGWDGYTF.

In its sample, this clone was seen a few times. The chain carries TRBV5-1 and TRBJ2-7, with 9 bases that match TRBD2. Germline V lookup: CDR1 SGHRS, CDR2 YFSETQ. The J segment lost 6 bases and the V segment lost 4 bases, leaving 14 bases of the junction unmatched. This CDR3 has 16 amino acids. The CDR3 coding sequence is TGCGCCAGCAGCAGGAGTCGAGCGGGAGGCCCGGGCGAGCAGTACTTC. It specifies CASSRSRAGGPGEQYF.

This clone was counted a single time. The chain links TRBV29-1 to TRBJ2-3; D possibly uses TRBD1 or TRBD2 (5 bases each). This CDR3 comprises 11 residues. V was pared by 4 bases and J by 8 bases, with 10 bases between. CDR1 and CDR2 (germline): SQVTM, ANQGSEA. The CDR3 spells CSVGSRGTQYF. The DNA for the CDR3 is TGCAGCGTTGGGTCGAGGGGTACGCAGTATTTT.

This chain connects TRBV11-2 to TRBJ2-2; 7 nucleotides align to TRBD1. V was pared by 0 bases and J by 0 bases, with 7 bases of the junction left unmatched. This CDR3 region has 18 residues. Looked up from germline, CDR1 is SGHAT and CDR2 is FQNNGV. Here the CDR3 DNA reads TGTGCCAGCAGCTTAGATCAAGGGGGCAGCACGAACACCGGGGAGCTGTTTTTT. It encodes CASSLDQGGSTNTGELFF.

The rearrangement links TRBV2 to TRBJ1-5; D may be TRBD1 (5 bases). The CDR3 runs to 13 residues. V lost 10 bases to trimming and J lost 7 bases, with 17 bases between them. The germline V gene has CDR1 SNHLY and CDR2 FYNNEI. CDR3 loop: CAIRSAGIQPQHF. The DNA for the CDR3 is TGTGCCATCCGGTCGGCAGGGATCCAGCCCCAGCATTTT.

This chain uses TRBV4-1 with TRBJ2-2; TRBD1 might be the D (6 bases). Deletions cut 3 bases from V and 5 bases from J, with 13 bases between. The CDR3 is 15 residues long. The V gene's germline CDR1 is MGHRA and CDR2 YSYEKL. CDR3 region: CASSHQDRLTGELFF. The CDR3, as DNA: TGCGCCAGCAGCCACCAAGACAGGTTGACCGGGGAGCTGTTTTTT.

The DNA of the CDR3 is TGCAGCGTGAGCCTCGGGACAGGGTCCTCTGGGGCCAACGTCCTGACTTTC. Protein: CSVSLGTGSSGANVLTF. V gene TRBV29-1 combines with J gene TRBJ2-6, with 9 bases that match TRBD1. The germline V gene encodes CDR1 SQVTM and CDR2 ANQGSEA. This CDR3 region has 17 residues. Germline trimming cut 6 bases from V and 0 bases from J; bases unmatched to any gene: 9.

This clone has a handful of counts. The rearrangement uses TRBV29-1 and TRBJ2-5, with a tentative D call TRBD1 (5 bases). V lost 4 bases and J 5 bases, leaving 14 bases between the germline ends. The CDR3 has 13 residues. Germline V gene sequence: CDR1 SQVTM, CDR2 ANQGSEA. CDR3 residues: CSVGAGSRETQYF. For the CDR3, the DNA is TGCAGCGTTGGGGCAGGGTCCAGGGAGACCCAGTACTTC.

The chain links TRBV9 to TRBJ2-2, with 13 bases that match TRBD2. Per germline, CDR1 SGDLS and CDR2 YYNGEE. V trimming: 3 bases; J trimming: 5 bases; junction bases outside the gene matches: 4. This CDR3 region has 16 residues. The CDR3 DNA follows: TGTGCCAGCAGCGCGGGACTAGCGGGACGTACCGGGGAGCTGTTTTTT. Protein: CASSAGLAGRTGELFF.

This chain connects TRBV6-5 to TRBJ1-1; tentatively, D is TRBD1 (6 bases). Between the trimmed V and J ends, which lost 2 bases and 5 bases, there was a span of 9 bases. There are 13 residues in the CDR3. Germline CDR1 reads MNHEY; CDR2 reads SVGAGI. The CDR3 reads CASSYQGWTEAFF. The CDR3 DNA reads TGTGCCAGCAGTTACCAGGGGTGGACTGAAGCTTTCTTT.

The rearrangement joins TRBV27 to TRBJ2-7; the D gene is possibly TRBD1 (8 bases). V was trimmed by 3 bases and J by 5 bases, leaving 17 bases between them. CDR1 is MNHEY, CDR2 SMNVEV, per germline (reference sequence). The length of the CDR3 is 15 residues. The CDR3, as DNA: TGTGCCAGCAGTTTCCAACAGGGGGGGTTGGACGAGCAGTACTTC. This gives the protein CASSFQQGGLDEQYF.

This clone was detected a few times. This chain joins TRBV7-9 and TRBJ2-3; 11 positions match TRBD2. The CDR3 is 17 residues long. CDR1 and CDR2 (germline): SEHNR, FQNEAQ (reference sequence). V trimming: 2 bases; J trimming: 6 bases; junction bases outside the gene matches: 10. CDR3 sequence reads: CASSLLGLAGGMDTQYF. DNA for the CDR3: TGTGCCAGCAGCTTACTCGGCCTAGCGGGAGGTATGGATACGCAGTATTTT.

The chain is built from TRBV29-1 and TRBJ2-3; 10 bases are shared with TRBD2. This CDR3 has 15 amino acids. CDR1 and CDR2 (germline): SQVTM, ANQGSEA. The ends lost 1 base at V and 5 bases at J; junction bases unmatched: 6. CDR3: CSVEALAGVVDTQYF. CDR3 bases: TGCAGCGTTGAAGCGCTAGCGGGAGTGGTAGATACGCAGTATTTT.

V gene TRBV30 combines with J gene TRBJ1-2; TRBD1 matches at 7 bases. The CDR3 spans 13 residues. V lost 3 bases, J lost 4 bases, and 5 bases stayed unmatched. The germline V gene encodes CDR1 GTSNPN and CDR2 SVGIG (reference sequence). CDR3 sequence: CAWSRDRIYGYTF. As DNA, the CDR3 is TGTGCCTGGAGCCGGGACAGAATCTATGGCTACACCTTC. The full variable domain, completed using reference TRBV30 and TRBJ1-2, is SQTIHQWPATLVQPVGSPLSLECTVEGTSNPNLYWYRQAAGRGLQLLFYSVGIGQISSEVPQNLSASRPQDRQFILSSKKLLLSDSGFYLCAWSRDRIYGYTFGSGTRLTVV.

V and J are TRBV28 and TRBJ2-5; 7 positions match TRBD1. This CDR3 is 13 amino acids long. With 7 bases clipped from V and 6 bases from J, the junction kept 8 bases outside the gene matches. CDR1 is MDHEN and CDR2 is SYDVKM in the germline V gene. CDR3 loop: CASKTTGIKTQYF. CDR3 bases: TGTGCCAGCAAAACGACAGGGATAAAGACCCAGTACTTC.

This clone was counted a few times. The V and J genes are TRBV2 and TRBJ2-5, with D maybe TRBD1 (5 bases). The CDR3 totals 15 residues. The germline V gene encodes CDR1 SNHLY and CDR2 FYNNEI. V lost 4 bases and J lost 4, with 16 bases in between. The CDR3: CASSGGTLGSETQYF. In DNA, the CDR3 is TGTGCCAGCAGTGGGGGCACCCTCGGTTCAGAGACCCAGTACTTC.

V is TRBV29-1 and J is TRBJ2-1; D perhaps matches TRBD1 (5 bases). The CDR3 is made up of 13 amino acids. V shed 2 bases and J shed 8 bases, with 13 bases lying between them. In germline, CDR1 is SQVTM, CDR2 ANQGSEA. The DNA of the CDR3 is TGCAGCGTTGAATCAGGGAATAAAGATGAGCAGTTCTTC. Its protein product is CSVESGNKDEQFF.

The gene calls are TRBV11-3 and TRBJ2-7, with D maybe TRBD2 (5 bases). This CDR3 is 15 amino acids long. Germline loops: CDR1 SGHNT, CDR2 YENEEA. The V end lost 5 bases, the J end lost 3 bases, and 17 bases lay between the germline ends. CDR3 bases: TGTGCCAGCAGCCTGACGAGGACTGCGGACTACGAGCAGTACTTC. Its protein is CASSLTRTADYEQYF.

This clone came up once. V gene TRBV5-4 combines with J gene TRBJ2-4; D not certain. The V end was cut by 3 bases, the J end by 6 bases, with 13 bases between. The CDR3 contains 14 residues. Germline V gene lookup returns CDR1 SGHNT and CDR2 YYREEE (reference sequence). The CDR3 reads CASSSRPWGNIQYF. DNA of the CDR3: TGTGCCAGCAGCTCACGGCCCTGGGGAAACATTCAGTACTTC.

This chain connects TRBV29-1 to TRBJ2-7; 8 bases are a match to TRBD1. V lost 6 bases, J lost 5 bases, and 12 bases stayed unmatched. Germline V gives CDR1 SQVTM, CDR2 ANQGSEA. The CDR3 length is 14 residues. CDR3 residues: CSVGTAGGRNEQYF. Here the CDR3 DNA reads TGCAGCGTGGGGACCGCAGGGGGCCGGAACGAGCAGTACTTC.

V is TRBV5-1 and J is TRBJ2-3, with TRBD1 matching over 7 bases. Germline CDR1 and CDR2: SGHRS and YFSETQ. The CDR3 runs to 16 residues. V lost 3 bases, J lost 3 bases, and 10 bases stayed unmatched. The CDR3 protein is CASSSRQGKITDTQYF. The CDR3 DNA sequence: TGCGCCAGCAGCTCCCGACAGGGAAAGATTACAGATACGCAGTATTTT.

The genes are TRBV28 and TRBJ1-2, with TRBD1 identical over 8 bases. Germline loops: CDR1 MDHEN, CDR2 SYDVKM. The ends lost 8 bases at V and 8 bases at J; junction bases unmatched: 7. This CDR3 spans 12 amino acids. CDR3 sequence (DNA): TGTGCCAGCTATAGACAGGGGCAAGGCTACACCTTC. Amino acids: CASYRQGQGYTF.

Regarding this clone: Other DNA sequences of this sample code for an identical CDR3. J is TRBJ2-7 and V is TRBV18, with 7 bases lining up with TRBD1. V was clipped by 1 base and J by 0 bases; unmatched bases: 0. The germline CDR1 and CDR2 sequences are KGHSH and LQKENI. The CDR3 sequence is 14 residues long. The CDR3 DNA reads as TGTGCCAGCTCACCACGGGACAGCTCCTACGAGCAGTACTTC. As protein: CASSPRDSSYEQYF. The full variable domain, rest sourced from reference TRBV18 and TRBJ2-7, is NAGVMQNPRHLVRRRGQEARLRCSPMKGHSHVYWYRQLPEEGLKFMVYLQKENIIDESGMPKERFSAEFPKEGPSILRIQQVVRGDSAAYFCASSPRDSSYEQYFGPGTRLTVT.